One and the same sample provided the 25 T cell receptor beta chains below, sequenced in a study of control samples from healthy donors and cancer patients. This table comes from immunoSEQ multiplex PCR, and its TCRdb copy is limited to in-frame clones, with some not included. The repertoire holds more than 70,000 clones, nearly 90% seen once, with under 20% in the top ten. Sequencing was performed on PBMCs. These receptors were obtained from a man aged 60 to 69 with lung cancer.

The chain carries TRBV15 and TRBJ1-3; no firm D call. Trimming cost V 2 bases and J 0 bases, with 8 bases left between them. This CDR3 is built from 15 residues. Germline CDR1 and CDR2: LNHNV and YYDKDF (reference sequence). The CDR3 DNA is TGTGCCACCAGCAGATTTGCCGGCTCTGGAAACACCATATATTTT. It translates to CATSRFAGSGNTIYF. The full variable domain, rest sourced from reference TRBV15 and TRBJ1-3, is DAMVIQNPRYQVTQFGKPVTLSCSQTLNHNVMYWYQQKSSQAPKLLFHYYDKDFNNEADTPDNFQSRRPNTSFCFLDIRSPGLGDTAMYLCATSRFAGSGNTIYFGEGSWLTVV.

V gene TRBV3-1 (or the pseudogene TRBV3-2) combines with J gene TRBJ1-3; the D gene is possibly TRBD1 (6 bases). The CDR3 spans 16 residues. Trimming pared 4 bases from V and 4 bases from J, leaving 17 bases between. Germline lookup yields CDR1 LGHDT and CDR2 YNNKEL (reference sequence). The CDR3 protein is CASSPLEWDKGNTIYF. In DNA, the CDR3 is TGTGCCAGCAGCCCTCTAGAATGGGACAAGGGAAACACCATATATTTT.

The chain joins TRBV7-6 to TRBJ2-7; the D gene is possibly TRBD2 (6 bases). CDR3 length equals 15 residues. The ends were cut back, 3 bases at V and 0 bases at J, with 12 bases in the middle. CDR1 is SGHVS and CDR2 is FNYEAQ in the germline V gene. CDR3 region: CASSFNSGSSYEQYV. In DNA, the CDR3 is TGTGCCAGCAGCTTCAATAGCGGCTCCTCCTACGAGCAGTACGTC.

This chain links TRBV18 with TRBJ2-5; 11 bases agree with TRBD1. There are 16 residues in the CDR3. The germline gives CDR1 KGHSH, CDR2 LQKENI. Trimming cost V 5 bases and J 5 bases; bases outside gene matches: 10. The CDR3 coding sequence is TGTGCCAGCTCATCCGGACAGGGGGCGCTCTGGGAGACCCAGTACTTC. The encoded protein is CASSSGQGALWETQYF.

The chain uses TRBV30 and TRBJ1-1; D call uncertain. Germline CDR1 GTSNPN, CDR2 SVGIG (reference sequence). The CDR3 totals 14 residues. Trimming left V 4 bases short and J 1 base short, with 13 bases between. The DNA of the CDR3 is TGTGCCTGGAATGTACGGCTGGGGAACACTGAAGCTTTCTTT. Encoded protein: CAWNVRLGNTEAFF. Using reference TRBV30 and TRBJ1-1 for the parts outside the CDR3, the full variable domain is SQTIHQWPATLVQPVGSPLSLECTVEGTSNPNLYWYRQAAGRGLQLLFYSVGIGQISSEVPQNLSASRPQDRQFILSSKKLLLSDSGFYLCAWNVRLGNTEAFFGQGTRLTVV.

The J gene is TRBJ1-2, the V gene TRBV9; a weak D match, TRBD1 (5 bases). Per germline, CDR1 SGDLS and CDR2 YYNGEE. The ends were cut back, 4 bases at V and 4 bases at J, with 17 bases in the middle. The CDR3 totals 15 residues. The CDR3 sequence: CASSLTGTDLYGYTF. In DNA form, the CDR3 reads TGTGCCAGCAGCTTAACCGGGACGGACCTCTATGGCTACACCTTC. The full variable domain, completed using reference TRBV9 and TRBJ1-2, is DSGVTQTPKHLITATGQRVTLRCSPRSGDLSVYWYQQSLDQGLQFLIQYYNGEERAKGNILERFSAQQFPDLHSELNLSSLELGDSALYFCASSLTGTDLYGYTFGSGTRLTVV.

The V and J genes are TRBV2 and TRBJ1-2, with D unclear. The CDR3 is 14 residues long. From germline, CDR1 is SNHLY and CDR2 FYNNEI. V lost 6 bases, J lost 2 bases, and 13 bases lay in between. The CDR3 loop is CASSPNPANYGYTF. The CDR3 coding sequence is TGTGCCAGCAGCCCAAACCCAGCGAACTATGGCTACACCTTC.

The J gene is TRBJ2-2, the V gene TRBV6-5, with 8 positions matching TRBD2. There are 15 residues in the CDR3. Germline V gene lookup returns CDR1 MNHEY and CDR2 SVGAGI. Trimming removed 5 bases from V and 5 bases from J; junction bases left unmatched: 7. The CDR3 is CASSRGGARTGELFF. The CDR3, as DNA: TGTGCCAGCAGTCGGGGGGGGGCGCGAACCGGGGAGCTGTTTTTT.

This sequence joins TRBV4-1 and TRBJ1-6, with D perhaps matching TRBD1 (5 bases). V was trimmed by 4 bases and J by 5 bases, leaving 18 bases between them. Germline V gene sequence: CDR1 MGHRA, CDR2 YSYEKL. The CDR3 totals 17 residues. The CDR3 DNA sequence: TGCGCCAGCAGCCCCCGTACAGGAAGCCGGAATAATTCACCCCTCCACTTT. It encodes CASSPRTGSRNNSPLHF.

The chain uses TRBV30 and TRBJ1-2; D might be TRBD1 (5 bases). The germline V and J ends were trimmed by 0 bases and 0 bases, with 17 bases remaining between them. The germline CDR1 and CDR2 sequences are GTSNPN and SVGIG (reference sequence). This CDR3 region has 17 residues. CDR3 sequence reads: CAWSVAPQGAANYGYTF. The CDR3 DNA follows: TGTGCCTGGAGTGTTGCCCCTCAGGGCGCCGCTAACTATGGCTACACCTTC. Supplemented by reference TRBV30 and TRBJ1-2, the full variable domain reads SQTIHQWPATLVQPVGSPLSLECTVEGTSNPNLYWYRQAAGRGLQLLFYSVGIGQISSEVPQNLSASRPQDRQFILSSKKLLLSDSGFYLCAWSVAPQGAANYGYTFGSGTRLTVV.

This sequence joins TRBV18 and TRBJ1-5; perhaps TRBD1 as D (6 bases). V shed 6 bases and J shed 5 bases, with 14 bases lying between them. Looked up from germline, CDR1 is KGHSH and CDR2 is LQKENI. The CDR3 has 14 amino acids. CDR3 in amino acids: CASSTQWGHQPQHF. CDR3 DNA: TGTGCCAGCTCTACGCAGTGGGGGCATCAGCCCCAGCATTTT.

The chain links TRBV6-6 to TRBJ1-6, with 7 bases that match TRBD1. The germline V gene has CDR1 MNHNY and CDR2 SVGAGI (reference sequence). The length of the CDR3 is 17 residues. Losses at the gene ends were 5 bases for V and 0 bases for J; bases not matched to a gene: 7. CDR3 sequence (DNA): TGTGCCAGCAGTCCCTGGACAGGAAGCTCCTATAATTCACCCCTCCACTTT. Translating it yields CASSPWTGSSYNSPLHF.

V and J are TRBV6-6 and TRBJ1-2; D is ambiguous. V dropped 0 bases and J dropped 8 bases, with 16 bases sitting between them. CDR3 size: 15 residues. Germline CDR1 is MNHNY and CDR2 is SVGAGI (reference sequence). CDR3 amino acids: CASSYSFPSAEGYTF. Here the CDR3 DNA reads TGTGCCAGCAGTTACTCGTTCCCCTCGGCGGAAGGCTACACCTTC.

The chain couples TRBV7-3 to TRBJ1-2; tentatively, D is TRBD1 (5 bases). V was clipped by 5 bases and J by 5 bases, with 15 bases between them. The CDR3 runs to 14 residues. The germline CDR1 and CDR2 sequences are SGHTA and FQGTGA. CDR3 DNA: TGTGCCAGCAGCGGAGGACTAAAGGGGTATGGCTACACCTTC. Translated, it gives CASSGGLKGYGYTF.

The chain combines TRBV6-2 or TRBV6-3 with TRBJ2-1, with 9 bases fitting TRBD1. Unmatched junction bases numbered 10, after V lost 0 bases and J lost 10 bases. The CDR3 runs 16 residues. Germline CDR1 is MNHEY and CDR2 is SVGEGT. The CDR3 DNA reads TGTGCCAGCAGTTACTCGTGGACAGGGGAAGCGGGAGAGCAGTTCTTC. It encodes CASSYSWTGEAGEQFF.

The chain uses TRBV3-1 (or the pseudogene TRBV3-2) and TRBJ1-4; D remains unclear. This CDR3 contains 14 residues. Trimming pared 2 bases from V and 3 bases from J, leaving 7 bases between. The germline V gene has CDR1 LGHDT and CDR2 YNNKEL (reference sequence). CDR3 DNA: TGTGCCAGCAGCCAAACGATAGCTAATGAAAAACTGTTTTTT. It specifies CASSQTIANEKLFF.

The chain combines TRBV5-1 with TRBJ1-4; TRBD1 aligns across 9 bases. This CDR3 is 15 amino acids long. Per the germline V gene, CDR1 is SGHRS and CDR2 is YFSETQ. After removal of 4 bases from V and 5 bases from J, the junction contained 6 bases not matched to a gene. The CDR3: CASSHSGQGNEKLFF. The CDR3, as DNA: TGCGCCAGCAGCCACTCGGGACAGGGAAATGAAAAACTGTTTTTT.

The J gene is TRBJ1-6, the V gene TRBV11-2; 7 positions agree with TRBD1. V lost 0 bases, J lost 7 bases, and 3 bases stayed unmatched. This CDR3 comprises 15 residues. Germline V gives CDR1 SGHAT, CDR2 FQNNGV. CDR3 in amino acids: CASSLDRTGNSPLHF. The CDR3 bases are TGTGCCAGCAGCTTAGACCGGACAGGAAATTCACCCCTCCACTTT.

The J gene is TRBJ2-3, the V gene TRBV4-2; the D call may be TRBD1 or TRBD2 (5 bases each). The V end lost 4 bases, the J end lost 6 bases, and 23 bases lay between the germline ends. Germline loops: CDR1 LGHNA, CDR2 YNFKEQ. The CDR3 length is 17 residues. In DNA, the CDR3 is TGTGCCAGCAGCCTCGCTCGAACCTGGGGGAACAGGGATACGCAGTATTTT. Its translation is CASSLARTWGNRDTQYF.

The rearrangement joins TRBV19 to TRBJ1-1; D unclear. Germline V gene data show CDR1 as LNHDA and CDR2 as SQIVND (reference sequence). The ends were cut back, 3 bases at V and 1 base at J, with 6 bases in the middle. This CDR3 has 13 amino acids. The CDR3 bases are TGTGCCAGTAGTATGAAGCCGAACACTGAAGCTTTCTTT. Translated: CASSMKPNTEAFF. Combining the CDR3 with reference TRBV19 and TRBJ1-1 gives the whole variable domain DGGITQSPKYLFRKEGQNVTLSCEQNLNHDAMYWYRQDPGQGLRLIYYSQIVNDFQKGDIAEGYSVSREKKESFPLTVTSAQKNPTAFYLCASSMKPNTEAFFGQGTRLTVV.

Here the CDR3 reads CASSQGATGNTIYF. The CDR3 DNA reads TGTGCCAGCAGCCAAGGGGCGACTGGAAACACCATATATTTT. The rearrangement links TRBV3-1 (or the pseudogene TRBV3-2) to TRBJ1-3; D not resolved. The CDR3 covers 14 residues. Trimming took 1 base from V and 2 from J, leaving 6 bases between them. Germline CDR1 is LGHDT and CDR2 is YNNKEL (reference sequence).

The rearrangement joins TRBV3-1 (or the pseudogene TRBV3-2) to TRBJ1-5; D is undetermined. Germline V CDR1 and CDR2: LGHDT, YNNKEL (reference sequence). V was shortened by 1 base and J by 3 bases, with 13 bases between the two germline ends. This CDR3 has 16 amino acids. CDR3 sequence: CASSQGSVQLNQPQHF. DNA of the CDR3: TGTGCCAGCAGCCAAGGGTCTGTTCAACTCAATCAGCCCCAGCATTTT.

This chain links TRBV24-1 with TRBJ1-1, with 7 bases that match TRBD1. The junction had 8 bases not matched to a gene; V was cut back by 4 bases and J by 7 bases. The CDR3 runs to 14 residues. In germline, CDR1 is KGHDR, CDR2 SFDVKD. CDR3 sequence: CATSDRDRVVEAFF. The DNA of the CDR3 is TGTGCCACCAGTGACCGCGACAGGGTGGTTGAAGCTTTCTTT.

This rearrangement joins TRBV12-3 or TRBV12-4 to TRBJ2-5; the D is unclear. The CDR3 is 11 amino acids. The ends were cut back, 1 base at V and 4 bases at J, with 1 base in the middle. The CDR3 nucleotides are TGTGCCAGCAGTTTAGGAGAGACCCAGTACTTC. Protein sequence: CASSLGETQYF.

The V gene is TRBV5-1, the J gene TRBJ1-1; D is possibly TRBD1 (5 bases). Germline V lookup: CDR1 SGHRS, CDR2 YFSETQ. The CDR3 runs 15 residues. V lost 3 bases to trimming and J lost 8 bases, with 20 bases between them. In DNA, the CDR3 is TGCGCCAGCAGCTGGACACCGGGGGGTTCGAACGAAGCTTTCTTT. It is translated as CASSWTPGGSNEAFF.